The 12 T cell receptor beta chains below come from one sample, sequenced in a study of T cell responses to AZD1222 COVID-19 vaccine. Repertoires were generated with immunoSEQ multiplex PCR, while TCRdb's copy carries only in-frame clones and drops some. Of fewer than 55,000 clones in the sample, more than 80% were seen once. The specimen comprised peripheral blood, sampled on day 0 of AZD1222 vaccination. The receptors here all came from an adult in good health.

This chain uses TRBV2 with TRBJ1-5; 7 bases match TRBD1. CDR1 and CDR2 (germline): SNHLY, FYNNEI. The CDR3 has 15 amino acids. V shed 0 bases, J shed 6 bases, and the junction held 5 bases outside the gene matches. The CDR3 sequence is CASSEAGGGSQPQHF. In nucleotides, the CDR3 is TGTGCCAGCAGTGAAGCAGGGGGCGGGAGTCAGCCCCAGCATTTT.

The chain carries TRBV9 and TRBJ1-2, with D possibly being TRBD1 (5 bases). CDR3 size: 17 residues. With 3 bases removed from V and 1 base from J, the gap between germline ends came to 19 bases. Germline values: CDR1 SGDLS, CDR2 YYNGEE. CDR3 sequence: CASSANGVQGGNYGYTF. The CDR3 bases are TGTGCCAGCAGCGCTAACGGGGTCCAGGGTGGTAACTATGGCTACACCTTC. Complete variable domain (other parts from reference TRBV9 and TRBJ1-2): DSGVTQTPKHLITATGQRVTLRCSPRSGDLSVYWYQQSLDQGLQFLIQYYNGEERAKGNILERFSAQQFPDLHSELNLSSLELGDSALYFCASSANGVQGGNYGYTFGSGTRLTVV.

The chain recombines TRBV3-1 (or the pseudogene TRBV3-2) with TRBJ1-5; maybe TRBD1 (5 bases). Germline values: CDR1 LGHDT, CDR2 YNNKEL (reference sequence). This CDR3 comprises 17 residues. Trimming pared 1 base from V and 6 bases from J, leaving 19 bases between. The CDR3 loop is CASSQGVNFRDVQPQHF. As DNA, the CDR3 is TGTGCCAGCAGCCAAGGAGTAAATTTCAGGGATGTTCAGCCCCAGCATTTT.

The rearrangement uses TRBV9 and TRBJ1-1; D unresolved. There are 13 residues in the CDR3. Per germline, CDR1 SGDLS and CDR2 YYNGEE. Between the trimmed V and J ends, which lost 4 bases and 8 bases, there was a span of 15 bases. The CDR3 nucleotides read TGTGCCAGCAGCTTAGCAGACCCCAGGGAAGCTTTCTTT. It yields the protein CASSLADPREAFF. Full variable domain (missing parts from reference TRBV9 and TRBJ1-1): DSGVTQTPKHLITATGQRVTLRCSPRSGDLSVYWYQQSLDQGLQFLIQYYNGEERAKGNILERFSAQQFPDLHSELNLSSLELGDSALYFCASSLADPREAFFGQGTRLTVV.

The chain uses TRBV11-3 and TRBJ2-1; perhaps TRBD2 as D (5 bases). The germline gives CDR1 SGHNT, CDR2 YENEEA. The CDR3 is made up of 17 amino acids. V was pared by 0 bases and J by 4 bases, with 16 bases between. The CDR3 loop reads CASSLDSGGAAYNEQFF. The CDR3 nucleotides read TGTGCCAGCAGCTTAGATTCGGGTGGAGCGGCTTACAATGAGCAGTTCTTC.

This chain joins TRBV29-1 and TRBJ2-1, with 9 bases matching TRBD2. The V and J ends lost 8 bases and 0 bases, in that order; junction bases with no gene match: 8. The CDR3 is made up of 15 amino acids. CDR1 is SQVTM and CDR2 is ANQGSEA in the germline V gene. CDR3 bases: TGCAGCACAAGGAGACTAGCGGCCTCCTACAATGAGCAGTTCTTC. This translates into CSTRRLAASYNEQFF.

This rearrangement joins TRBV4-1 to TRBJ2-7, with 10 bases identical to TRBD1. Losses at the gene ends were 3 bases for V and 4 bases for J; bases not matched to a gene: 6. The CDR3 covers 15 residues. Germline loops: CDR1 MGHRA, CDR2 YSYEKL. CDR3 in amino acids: CASSQFGTGEYEQYF. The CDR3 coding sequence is TGCGCCAGCAGCCAGTTCGGGACAGGGGAGTACGAGCAGTACTTC.

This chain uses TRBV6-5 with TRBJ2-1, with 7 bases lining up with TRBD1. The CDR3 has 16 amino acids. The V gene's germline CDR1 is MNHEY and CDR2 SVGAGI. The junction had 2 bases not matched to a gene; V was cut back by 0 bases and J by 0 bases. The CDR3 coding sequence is TGTGCCAGCAGTTACTCGAAGGGGGCCTCCTACAATGAGCAGTTCTTC. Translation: CASSYSKGASYNEQFF.

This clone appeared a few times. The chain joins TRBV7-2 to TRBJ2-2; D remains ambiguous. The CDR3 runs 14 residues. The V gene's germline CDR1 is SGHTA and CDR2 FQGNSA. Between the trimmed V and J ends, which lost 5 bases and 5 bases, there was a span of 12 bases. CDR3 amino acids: CASSLGLLTGELFF. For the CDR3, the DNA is TGTGCCAGCAGCCTAGGTTTATTGACCGGGGAGCTGTTTTTT.

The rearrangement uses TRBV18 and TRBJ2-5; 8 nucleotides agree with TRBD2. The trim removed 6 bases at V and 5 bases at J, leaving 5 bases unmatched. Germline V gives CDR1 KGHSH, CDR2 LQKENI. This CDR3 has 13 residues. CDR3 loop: CASSPGGPETQYF. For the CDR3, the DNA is TGTGCCAGCTCCCCGGGAGGGCCGGAGACCCAGTACTTC. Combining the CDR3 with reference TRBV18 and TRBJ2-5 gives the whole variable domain NAGVMQNPRHLVRRRGQEARLRCSPMKGHSHVYWYRQLPEEGLKFMVYLQKENIIDESGMPKERFSAEFPKEGPSILRIQQVVRGDSAAYFCASSPGGPETQYFGPGTRLLVL.

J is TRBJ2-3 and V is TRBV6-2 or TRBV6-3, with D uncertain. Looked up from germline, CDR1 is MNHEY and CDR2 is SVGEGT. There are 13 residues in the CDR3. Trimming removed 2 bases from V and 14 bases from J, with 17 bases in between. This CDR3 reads CASSYDGTLDPYF. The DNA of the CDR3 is TGTGCCAGCAGTTACGATGGAACACTTGACCCGTATTTT.

CDR3 in amino acids: CSVGQNTGELFF. CDR3 bases: TGCAGCGTTGGTCAGAACACCGGGGAGCTGTTTTTT. The chain employs TRBV29-1 and TRBJ2-2, with D uncertain. The CDR3 extends over 12 amino acids. CDR1 is SQVTM, CDR2 ANQGSEA, per germline. V was pared by 4 bases and J by 1 base, with 4 bases between.